A single sample is the source of the 8 T cell receptor beta chains below, sequenced in a study of T cells in Graves' hyperthyroidism and ophthalmopathy. TCR beta CDR3 region amplification was performed from RNA transcripts. HTBI primers were the set used in a first-round RT-PCR of the TCR CDR3. TCRdb reprocessed the multiplex PCR reads via MiXCR and lists one record per CDR3 protein. The sample holds 600,000 to 750,000 distinct CDR3 sequences, around 15% seen once. The sample was blood. Receptors were obtained from a man aged 50 to 60 with Graves' hyperthyroidism.

The chain couples TRBV6-1 to TRBJ1-2; perhaps TRBD1 as D (6 bases). Germline V lookup: CDR1 MNHNS, CDR2 SASEGT. Trimming took off 6 bases at V and 2 bases at J, with 13 bases between the two ends. The CDR3 runs to 14 residues. The CDR3 sequence: CASRAGDMNYGYTF. The CDR3 DNA reads TGTGCCAGCAGGGCAGGGGATATGAACTATGGCTACACCTTC.

This clonotype was picked up many times. V usage is TRBV29-1 and J usage is TRBJ1-1; D gene ambiguous. CDR1 and CDR2 (germline): SQVTM, ANQGSEA. The CDR3 length is 13 residues. The V gene lost 0 bases and the J gene lost 0 bases, with 5 bases spanning the gap. The CDR3: CSVEESLNTEAFF. CDR3 bases: TGCAGCGTTGAAGAATCTCTGAACACTGAAGCTTTCTTT.

The chain carries TRBV4-3 and TRBJ1-2; no clear D gene. The CDR3 is 17 residues long. The V and J ends lost 3 bases and 0 bases respectively, with 17 bases between them. Per germline, CDR1 LGHNA and CDR2 YSLEER. Here the CDR3 reads CASSQKDALEANYGYTF. CDR3 DNA sequence: TGCGCCAGCAGCCAGAAGGACGCCCTCGAGGCTAACTATGGCTACACCTTC.

This clonotype was detected only a few times. The gene calls are TRBV28 and TRBJ2-6, with a tentative D call TRBD1 (6 bases). The CDR3 length is 16 residues. Trimming cost V 2 bases and J 0 bases, with 8 bases left between them. From germline, CDR1 is MDHEN and CDR2 SYDVKM. CDR3 residues: CASSLRGSSGANVLTF. The CDR3 nucleotides are TGTGCCAGCAGTTTAAGGGGGTCCTCTGGGGCCAACGTCCTGACTTTC.

This clonotype has more than one count but fewer than ten. The rearrangement joins TRBV28 to TRBJ2-1; 10 nucleotides align to TRBD2. CDR3 length: 16 amino acids. The V gene end was trimmed by 1 base and the J gene end by 6 bases; junction bases not matched to a gene: 6. Germline CDR1 reads MDHEN; CDR2 reads SYDVKM. In DNA, the CDR3 is TGTGCCAGCAGTTTATTTCTAGCGGGAGAGACCAATGAGCAGTTCTTC. Its translation is CASSLFLAGETNEQFF.

This clonotype was seen only a few times. DNA of the CDR3: TGCGCCAGCAGCCCGACTAGGACCTACAATGAGCAGTTCTTC. It codes for CASSPTRTYNEQFF. The V gene is TRBV5-1, the J gene TRBJ2-1, with D tentatively TRBD2 (6 bases). The germline V gene has CDR1 SGHRS and CDR2 YFSETQ. Deletions cut 4 bases from V and 2 bases from J, with 10 bases between. This CDR3 has 14 amino acids.

This clonotype was observed a few times. A read error may be the cause here, since a much bigger clone is one base away. V gene TRBV12-3 or TRBV12-4 combines with J gene TRBJ1-1; D possibly corresponds to TRBD1 (5 bases). The CDR3 covers 14 residues. V was shortened by 0 bases and J by 4 bases, with 9 bases between the two germline ends. The CDR3 DNA is TGTGCCAGCAGTTTAGCCAGGGAGAGCACTGAAGCTTTCTTT. It codes for CASSLARESTEAFF.

This chain connects TRBV11-3 to TRBJ2-7; 7 bases match TRBD2. Germline assignment: CDR1 SGHNT and CDR2 YENEEA. V lost 5 bases to trimming and J lost 3 bases; unmatched junction nucleotides: 13. This CDR3 is built from 16 residues. CDR3 loop: CASSGGAGESGYEQYF. The DNA of the CDR3 is TGTGCCAGCAGCGGAGGGGCGGGAGAGTCGGGCTACGAGCAGTACTTC.